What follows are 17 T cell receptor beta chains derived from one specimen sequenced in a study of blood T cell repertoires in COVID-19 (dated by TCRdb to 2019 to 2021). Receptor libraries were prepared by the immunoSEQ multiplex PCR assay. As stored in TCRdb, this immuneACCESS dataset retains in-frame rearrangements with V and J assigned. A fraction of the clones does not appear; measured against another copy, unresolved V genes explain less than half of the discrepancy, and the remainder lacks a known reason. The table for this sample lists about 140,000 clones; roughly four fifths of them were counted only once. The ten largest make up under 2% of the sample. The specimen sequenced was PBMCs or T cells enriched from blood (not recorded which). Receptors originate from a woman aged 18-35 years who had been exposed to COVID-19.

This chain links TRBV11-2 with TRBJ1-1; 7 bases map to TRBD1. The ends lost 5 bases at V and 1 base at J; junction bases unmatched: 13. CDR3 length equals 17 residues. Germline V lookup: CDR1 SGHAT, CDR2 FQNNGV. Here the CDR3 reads CASSRRFRGRQNTEAFF. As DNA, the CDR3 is TGTGCCAGCAGCAGACGTTTCAGGGGGAGACAGAACACTGAAGCTTTCTTT.

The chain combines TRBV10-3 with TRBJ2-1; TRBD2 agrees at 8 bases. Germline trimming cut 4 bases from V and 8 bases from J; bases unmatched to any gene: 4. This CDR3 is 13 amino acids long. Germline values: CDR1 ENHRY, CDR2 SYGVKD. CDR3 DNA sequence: TGTGCCATCAGTGCGGGAGGGCCGGATGAGCAGTTCTTC. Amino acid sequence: CAISAGGPDEQFF.

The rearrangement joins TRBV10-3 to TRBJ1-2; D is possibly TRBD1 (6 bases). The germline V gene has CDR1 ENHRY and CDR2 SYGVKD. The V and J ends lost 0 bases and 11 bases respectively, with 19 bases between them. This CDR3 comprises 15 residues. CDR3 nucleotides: TGTGCCATCAGTGAGTCTTCTGGACAGCTCCCCGGGTACACCTTC. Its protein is CAISESSGQLPGYTF.

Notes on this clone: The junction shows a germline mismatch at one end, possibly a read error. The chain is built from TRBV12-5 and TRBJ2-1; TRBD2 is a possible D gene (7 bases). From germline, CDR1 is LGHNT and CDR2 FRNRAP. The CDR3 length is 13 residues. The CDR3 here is CASGLGGRDEQFF. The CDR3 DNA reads TGTGCTAGTGGGTTGGGGGGGCGCGATGAGCAGTTCTTC.

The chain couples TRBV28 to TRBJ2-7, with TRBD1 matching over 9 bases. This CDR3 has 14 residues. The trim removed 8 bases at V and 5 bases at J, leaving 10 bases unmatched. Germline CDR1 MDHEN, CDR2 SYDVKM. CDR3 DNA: TGTGCCAGCGCCCCCGGGACAGGGTTAAACGAGCAGTACTTC. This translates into CASAPGTGLNEQYF.

The CDR3 spells CASSQWWLAGTGELFF. CDR3 DNA sequence: TGCGCCAGCAGCCAATGGTGGCTAGCGGGGACCGGGGAGCTGTTTTTT. The chain joins TRBV4-3 to TRBJ2-2; 9 bases are shared with TRBD2. CDR1 and CDR2 (germline): LGHNA, YSLEER. The CDR3 loop spans 16 amino acids. V dropped 2 bases and J dropped 5; count of bases not matched to a gene: 6.

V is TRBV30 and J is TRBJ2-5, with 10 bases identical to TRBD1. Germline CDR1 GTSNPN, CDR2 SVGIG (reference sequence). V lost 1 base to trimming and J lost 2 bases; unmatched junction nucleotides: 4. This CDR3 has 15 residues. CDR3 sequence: CAWSGGQGSQETQYF. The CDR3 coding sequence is TGTGCCTGGAGTGGGGGACAGGGGTCTCAAGAGACCCAGTACTTC.

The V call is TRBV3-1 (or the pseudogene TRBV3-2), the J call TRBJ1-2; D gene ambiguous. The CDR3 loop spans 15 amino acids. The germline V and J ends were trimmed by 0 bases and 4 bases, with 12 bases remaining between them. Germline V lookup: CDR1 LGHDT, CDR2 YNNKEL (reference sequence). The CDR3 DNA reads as TGTGCCAGCAGCCAAGATTCGGGTGGTGGCTATGGCTACACCTTC. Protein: CASSQDSGGGYGYTF.

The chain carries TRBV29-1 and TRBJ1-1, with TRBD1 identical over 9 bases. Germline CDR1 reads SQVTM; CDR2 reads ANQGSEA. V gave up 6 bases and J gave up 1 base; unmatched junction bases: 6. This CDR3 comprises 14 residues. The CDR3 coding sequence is TGCAGCGTGACTTTGACAGGGGGGAACACTGAAGCTTTCTTT. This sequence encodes CSVTLTGGNTEAFF.

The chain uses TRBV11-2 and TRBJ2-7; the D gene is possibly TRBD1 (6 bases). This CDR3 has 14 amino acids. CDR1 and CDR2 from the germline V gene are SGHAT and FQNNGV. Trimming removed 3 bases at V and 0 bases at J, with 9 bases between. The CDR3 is CASSFPGHSYEQYF. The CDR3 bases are TGTGCCAGCAGCTTTCCGGGACACTCCTACGAGCAGTACTTC.

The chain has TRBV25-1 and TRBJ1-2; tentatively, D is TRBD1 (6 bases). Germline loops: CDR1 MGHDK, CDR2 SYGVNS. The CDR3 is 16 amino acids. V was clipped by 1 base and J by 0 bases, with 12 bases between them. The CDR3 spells CASSEFRAGANYGYTF. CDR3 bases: TGTGCCAGCAGTGAATTTAGGGCAGGGGCTAACTATGGCTACACCTTC.

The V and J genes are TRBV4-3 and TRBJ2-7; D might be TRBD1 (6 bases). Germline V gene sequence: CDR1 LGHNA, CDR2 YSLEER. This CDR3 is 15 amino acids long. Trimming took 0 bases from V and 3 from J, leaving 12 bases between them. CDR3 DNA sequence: TGCGCCAGCAGCCAAGATCTCGGGACAAACTACGAGCAGTACTTC. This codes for CASSQDLGTNYEQYF.

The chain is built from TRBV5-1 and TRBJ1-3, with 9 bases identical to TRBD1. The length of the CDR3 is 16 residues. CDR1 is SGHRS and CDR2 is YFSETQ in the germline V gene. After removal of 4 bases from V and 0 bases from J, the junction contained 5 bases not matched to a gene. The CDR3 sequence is CASSRDRDLSGNTIYF. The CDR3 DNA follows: TGCGCCAGCAGCAGGGACAGGGACCTCTCTGGAAACACCATATATTTT.

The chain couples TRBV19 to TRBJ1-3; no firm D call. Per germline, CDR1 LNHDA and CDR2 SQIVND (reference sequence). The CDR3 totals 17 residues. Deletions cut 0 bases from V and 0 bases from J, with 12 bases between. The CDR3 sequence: CASSIDNAGSSGNTIYF. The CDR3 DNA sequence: TGTGCCAGTAGTATAGATAACGCCGGTTCCTCTGGAAACACCATATATTTT. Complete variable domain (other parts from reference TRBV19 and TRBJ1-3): DGGITQSPKYLFRKEGQNVTLSCEQNLNHDAMYWYRQDPGQGLRLIYYSQIVNDFQKGDIAEGYSVSREKKESFPLTVTSAQKNPTAFYLCASSIDNAGSSGNTIYFGEGSWLTVV.

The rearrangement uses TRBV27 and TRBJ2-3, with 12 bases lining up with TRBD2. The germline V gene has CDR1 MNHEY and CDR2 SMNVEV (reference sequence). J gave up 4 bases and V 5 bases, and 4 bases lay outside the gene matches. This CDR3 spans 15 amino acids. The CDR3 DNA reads TGTGCCAGCAGTCAGCCTAGCGGGAGGGCAGATACGCAGTATTTT. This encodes CASSQPSGRADTQYF.

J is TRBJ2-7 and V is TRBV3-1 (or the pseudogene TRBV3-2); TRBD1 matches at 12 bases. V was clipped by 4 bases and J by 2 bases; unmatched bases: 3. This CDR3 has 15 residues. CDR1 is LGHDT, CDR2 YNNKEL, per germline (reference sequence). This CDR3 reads CASSPRDRGPYEQYF. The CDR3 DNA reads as TGTGCCAGCAGCCCTCGGGACAGGGGGCCCTACGAGCAGTACTTC.

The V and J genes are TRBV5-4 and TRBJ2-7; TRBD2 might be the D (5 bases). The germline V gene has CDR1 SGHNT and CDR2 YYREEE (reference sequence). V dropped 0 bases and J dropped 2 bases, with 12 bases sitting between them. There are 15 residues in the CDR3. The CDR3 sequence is CASSLVLGDAYEQYF. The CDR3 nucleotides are TGTGCCAGCAGCTTGGTACTGGGAGACGCCTACGAGCAGTACTTC.